One T cell receptor (beta chain) is described in this entry. This clonotype showed up many times. Its specific antigen is unknown. The record has no base qualities; no much larger clone is one base away. Receptor amplification or capture employed multiplex PCR. Sequencing was carried out with an Illumina HiSeq 4000. To build TCR beta libraries, CDR3 regions were amplified by Arm-PCR using iRepertoire HTBI primers. Before sequencing, the PCR products went through gel purification. The paper's processing steps were these. Across samples, 60 to 75 TRBV and 14 TRBJ segments were identified and used for gene usage analysis of CDR3 amino acid clonotypes. Filtered high-quality paired reads were merged into contigs using COPE and FqMerger. BLAST was used to align contigs to IMGT TRBV, TRBD and TRBJ reference genes, with CDR3 defined following IMGT. Any clonotype with a frequency above 0.1% was counted as a highly expanded clone. Repertoire diversity was measured by Shannon entropy, and V-J evenness by the Gini coefficient. Public clonotypes were defined as clonotypes shared by more than one individual. TCRdb trimmed public reads at Q25 via fastp, called clones via MiXCR and kept in-frame beta chains. Merged by CDR3 protein, the rows form single entries marked with the most common genes and DNA. These V and J calls derive from TCRdb rather than the authors' analysis. This sample has approximately 350,000 distinct CDR3 sequences in its table, and 23% of those were observed once. The top ten constitute about 29% of the sample.

This sample stems from a study of regulatory T cells in long-lasting Graves disease (dated by TCRdb to the early 2020s). At the level of the whole study: Persistent Graves' disease meant more than 5 years of antithyroid drug treatment with TSH receptor autoantibodies that stayed positive. Peripheral blood TCR sequencing and RNA sequencing compared persistent Graves' disease patients with newly diagnosed Graves' disease patients. The study was conducted in China and was registered as a clinical trial. A total of roughly 35 samples were covered by TCR sequencing, comprising approximately 13 persistent and approximately 20 newly diagnosed Graves' disease patients. On average, persistent Graves' disease patients in the clinical cohort had been on antithyroid drugs for about 9.3 years.

On the study overall, not on this receptor specifically: The authors noted that the small sample size was a limitation that may lower accuracy. Only the TCR beta chain was sequenced and analyzed. Persistent patients shared more public clonotypes among themselves (2,741) than newly diagnosed patients did (approximately 870). Only peripheral blood was studied, because thyroid tissue, the primary lesion, was inaccessible. Lower TCR Shannon entropy and fewer highly expanded clones were observed in persistent Graves' disease patients than in newly diagnosed patients, which suggested clonal expansion.

In light of the paper, this sample's time point label describes: persistent/refractory GD, antithyroid drugs over 5 years with positive TRAb. For both TCR sequencing and RNA sequencing, RNA was extracted from PBMCs using TRIzol. The diagnosis of Graves' disease was made according to American Thyroid Association guidelines. Patients were recruited from an endocrinology department in Xi'an, China. Each patient gave around 9.2 milliliters of peripheral blood, collected in an EDTA anticoagulant tube. Ficoll Paque Plus density gradient separation was used to isolate PBMCs, and no further T cell sorting was done. An Agilent 2100 Bioanalyzer and agarose gel were used to assess RNA quality, and a NanoDrop 2000 was used to measure RNA concentration. Sequenced material: peripheral blood mononuclear cells (PBMCs), taken when the disease was refractory, from a patient treated with antithyroid drugs. The TCR was taken from a woman in her thirties or forties with Graves disease. Donor details come from another sample of the same person, matched by shared clones.

CDR3 sequence: CATSWDRAGGETQYF. The nucleotide sequence reads as follows: TGTGCCACCAGCTGGGACAGGGCCGGCGGGGAGACCCAGTACTTC. Recombination connected TRBV15 to TRBJ2-5, and 9 junction bases match TRBD1. The CDR3 has 15 amino acids, counting the end cysteine and phenylalanine. Only the CDR3 region is kept as DNA, spanning 45 bases read in frame from base 1. V and J are trimmed by 5 bases and 5 bases, and the gene matches miss 9 bases of the junction. Reading the germline V gene (reference sequence) gives CDR1 LNHNV and CDR2 YYDKDF.